A single sample gave rise to the 29 T cell receptor beta chains below, sequenced in a study of blood T cells in healthy people across ages. A J-beta primer mix and a sample-barcoded 5' primer were used in a second PCR of about 7 to 12 cycles. Using its own MiXCR run on the 5' RACE reads, TCRdb lists one record per CDR3 protein. The sample has more than 800,000 distinct CDR3 sequences, more than 25% seen once. Sequenced sample: blood. These receptors all come from a woman older than 75 in good health.

This clonotype was observed many times. The CDR3 DNA is TGTGCCAGCAGCTTAGGGACCAGCGGGGGGGCAAAGACCCAGTACTTC. Translating it yields CASSLGTSGGAKTQYF. The chain uses TRBV7-2 and TRBJ2-5; 10 nucleotides align to TRBD2. The CDR3 has 16 amino acids. V gave up 1 base and J gave up 6 bases; unmatched junction bases: 8. CDR1 SGHTA and CDR2 FQGNSA come from the germline V gene.

This clonotype was seen a few times. One end of the junction varies from germline; a read error may be responsible. The gene calls are TRBV27 and TRBJ2-5, with TRBD2 matching 8 bases. The germline gives CDR1 MNHEY, CDR2 SMNVEV (reference sequence). CDR3 length equals 15 residues. This CDR3 is CASSFSRGGQETLYF. The CDR3 nucleotides read TGTGCCAGCAGTTTTTCCCGGGGGGGCCAAGAGACCCTGTACTTC.

As regards this clonotype: A much larger clone differs from this one at a single base, so this may be a read error. The J gene is TRBJ2-5, the V gene TRBV4-3; 7 bases are shared with TRBD2. The CDR3 has 16 amino acids. The ends lost 1 base at V and 11 bases at J; junction bases unmatched: 16. The germline CDR1 and CDR2 sequences are LGHNA and YSLEER. Here the CDR3 reads CASSQGRDYTTNEQYF. CDR3 nucleotide sequence: TGCGCCAGCAGCCAAGGGCGGGACTATACCACCAATGAGCAGTACTTC.

This clonotype has ten or more counts. The J gene is TRBJ2-3, the V gene TRBV4-2; unclear D gene. The V gene lost 0 bases and the J gene lost 1 base, with 8 bases spanning the gap. Germline CDR1 LGHNA, CDR2 YNFKEQ. This CDR3 comprises 15 residues. CDR3 amino acids: CASSQDITGTDTQYF. Written as DNA, the CDR3 is TGTGCCAGCAGCCAAGACATAACAGGCACAGATACGCAGTATTTT.

CDR3 sequence: CASSPMGGVDRTQYF. The CDR3 DNA is TGTGCCAGCAGCCCCATGGGGGGGGTAGACCGGACCCAGTACTTC. This sequence joins TRBV11-3 and TRBJ2-7; 7 nucleotides line up with TRBD2. The assigned J gene may be wrong: the sequence end matches TRBJ2-5 better. The CDR3 consists of 15 residues. Germline CDR1 and CDR2: SGHNT and YENEEA.

Remarks on this clonotype: A much larger clone differs by one base, so this may be a read error. J is TRBJ1-2 and V is TRBV7-2; D gene uncertain. V was shortened by 5 bases and J by 8 bases, with 9 bases between the two germline ends. CDR1 is SGHTA and CDR2 is FQGNSA in the germline V gene. The CDR3 consists of 11 residues. DNA for the CDR3: TGTGCCAGCAGCGTCCCACGGGGCTACACCTTC. This sequence encodes CASSVPRGYTF. Together with reference TRBV7-2 and TRBJ1-2, the CDR3 gives the full variable domain: GAGVSQSPSNKVTEKGKDVELRCDPISGHTALYWYRQSLGQGLEFLIYFQGNSAPDKSGLPSDRFSAERTGGSVSTLTIQRTQQEDSAVYLCASSVPRGYTFGSGTRLTVV.

The table lists this clonotype with many counts. The CDR3 loop is CATPVVRGVPYEQYF. The CDR3 coding sequence is TGTGCCACCCCCGTAGTACGGGGGGTCCCCTACGAGCAGTACTTC. The chain joins TRBV24-1 to TRBJ2-7; TRBD2 matches at 7 bases. Germline trimming cut 9 bases from V and 2 bases from J; bases unmatched to any gene: 12. Per germline, CDR1 KGHDR and CDR2 SFDVKD. The CDR3 has 15 residues.

CDR3 nucleotide sequence: TGTGCCAGCAGTTACTCCGCAGGGCTTCTTGACACTGAAGCTTTCTTT. It translates to CASSYSAGLLDTEAFF. This chain links TRBV6-2 or TRBV6-3 with TRBJ1-1; D is perhaps TRBD1 (5 bases). Germline V CDR1 and CDR2: MNHEY, SVGEGT. The germline V and J ends were trimmed by 0 bases and 3 bases, with 14 bases remaining between them. The CDR3 has 16 amino acids.

In this sample, this clonotype turned up many times. This chain connects TRBV27 to TRBJ2-1, with a weak D call TRBD1 (6 bases). Germline lookup yields CDR1 MNHEY and CDR2 SMNVEV (reference sequence). The length of the CDR3 is 15 residues. Trimming left V 5 bases short and J 0 bases short, with 11 bases between. Here the CDR3 reads CASSITGNSYNEQFF. CDR3 sequence (DNA): TGTGCCAGCAGTATTACAGGGAACTCCTACAATGAGCAGTTCTTC.

This clonotype was observed many times. The chain joins TRBV6-6 to TRBJ1-6; TRBD1 is a possible D gene (6 bases). The CDR3 totals 14 residues. With 5 bases removed from V and 11 bases from J, the gap between germline ends came to 16 bases. Germline V gives CDR1 MNHNY, CDR2 SVGAGI (reference sequence). CDR3 sequence: CASSPQGRGAPLHF. CDR3 in DNA: TGTGCCAGCAGTCCACAGGGTCGGGGGGCACCCCTCCACTTT.

This clonotype was found many times. This rearrangement joins TRBV6-5 to TRBJ2-3; unclear D gene. Trimming stripped 1 base from V and 4 bases from J, with 12 bases between. Germline loops: CDR1 MNHEY, CDR2 SVGAGI. The CDR3 consists of 15 residues. Here the CDR3 reads CASSYWAQPPDTQYF. DNA for the CDR3: TGTGCCAGCAGTTACTGGGCCCAGCCCCCAGATACGCAGTATTTT.

This clonotype showed up just a few times. The chain employs TRBV7-9 and TRBJ2-4; D tentatively fits TRBD1 or TRBD2 (6 bases each). This CDR3 comprises 15 residues. V gave up 5 bases and J gave up 2 bases, with 13 bases separating them. Germline CDR1 SEHNR, CDR2 FQNEAQ (reference sequence). The CDR3 region has the DNA TGTGCCAGCAGCCCCCAGGGGACTTCCAAAAACATTCAGTACTTC. Encoded protein: CASSPQGTSKNIQYF.

This clonotype has only a few counts. The gene calls are TRBV11-2 and TRBJ2-1, with D uncertain. The last part of the DNA fits TRBJ2-7 better; the J call may be wrong. The CDR3 loop spans 15 amino acids. Germline assignment: CDR1 SGHAT and CDR2 FQNNGV. CDR3 in DNA: TGTGCCAGCAGCTCCGCCCAGAGCTCCTACAATGAGCAGTACTTC. Translated, it gives CASSSAQSSYNEQYF.

This clonotype showed up many times. A clone one base away is much larger, so this may be a read error. The rearrangement joins TRBV20-1 to TRBJ2-5, with TRBD2 identical over 7 bases. CDR1 and CDR2 (germline): DFQATT, SNEGSKA (reference sequence). The CDR3 loop spans 14 amino acids. V shed 6 bases and J 2 bases; nucleotides not matched to a gene: 9. This chain's CDR3 is CSAISGGGQETQYF. CDR3 DNA sequence: TGCAGTGCCATAAGTGGGGGGGGGCAAGAGACCCAGTACTTC.

Many counts were recorded for this clonotype. V usage is TRBV3-1 and J usage is TRBJ2-7, with 9 bases lining up with TRBD2. This CDR3 is 15 amino acids long. CDR1 is LGHDT, CDR2 YNNKEL, per germline (reference sequence). Germline trimming cut 4 bases from V and 2 bases from J; bases unmatched to any gene: 6. CDR3 protein: CASSLWTSAAYEQYF. For the CDR3, the DNA is TGTGCCAGCAGCCTCTGGACTAGCGCCGCCTACGAGCAGTACTTC.

This clonotype was seen more than once but under ten times. A much larger clone lies one base from this, so it may be a read error. This CDR3 reads CAIRESRVETQYF. The CDR3 DNA is TGTGCCATCAGGGAGTCTCGAGTAGAGACCCAGTACTTC. V is TRBV10-3 and J is TRBJ2-5; D unclear. Germline V CDR1 and CDR2: ENHRY, SYGVKD. The CDR3 is made up of 13 amino acids.

A note on this clonotype: This clone may be a read error of a much larger clone one base away. The conserved phenylalanine or tryptophan is not found at the CDR3 terminus, so this likely reflects a read error. CDR3 sequence: CASSQSQGYSNQPQHV. CDR3 DNA sequence: TGCGCCAGCAGCCAATCCCAGGGTTATAGCAATCAGCCCCAGCATGTT. The chain joins TRBV4-1 to TRBJ1-5; TRBD1 is a possible D gene (5 bases). The V and J ends lost 2 bases and 0 bases respectively, with 11 bases between them. The CDR3 is made up of 16 amino acids. Germline loops: CDR1 MGHRA, CDR2 YSYEKL.

This clonotype was observed at least ten times. The chain is built from TRBV6-1 and TRBJ1-5; D is uncertain. The CDR3 is 15 amino acids. Germline loops: CDR1 MNHNS, CDR2 SASEGT. V lost 2 bases and J lost 6, with 14 bases in between. The CDR3 nucleotides are TGTGCCAGCAGTGAAATCGGGGATCGGCGTCAGCCCCAGCATTTT. This encodes CASSEIGDRRQPQHF.

This clonotype showed up just once. A much larger clone lies one base from this, so it may be a read error. V is TRBV20-1 and J is TRBJ1-2, with 7 bases lining up with TRBD1. V shed 6 bases and J 12 bases; nucleotides not matched to a gene: 13. The V gene's germline CDR1 is DFQATT and CDR2 SNEGSKA (reference sequence). This CDR3 has 12 residues. CDR3 protein: CSAQGPKGGHTF. In DNA form, the CDR3 reads TGCAGTGCGCAAGGACCTAAAGGGGGCCACACCTTC.

Concerning this clonotype itself: A much larger clone differs from this one at a single base, so this may be a read error. The genes are TRBV20-1 and TRBJ2-1; 10 bases align to TRBD2. The J call may be wrong; the DNA end is better matched by TRBJ2-7. The CDR3 covers 15 residues. The germline CDR1 and CDR2 sequences are DFQATT and SNEGSKA (reference sequence). The CDR3 DNA follows: TGCAGTGCTTTTAGCGGGGGGACAACCTACAATGAGCAGTACTTC. Protein: CSAFSGGTTYNEQYF.

The chain links TRBV13 to TRBJ1-6; D not certain. V was cut by 2 bases and J by 12 bases, with 11 bases left in between. CDR1 is PRHDT, CDR2 FYEKMQ, per germline (reference sequence). This CDR3 has 13 residues. The CDR3 loop reads CASSLRASGPLHF. The CDR3, as DNA: TGTGCCAGCAGCTTACGGGCTTCGGGACCCCTCCACTTT. Using reference TRBV13 and TRBJ1-6 for the parts outside the CDR3, the full variable domain is AAGVIQSPRHLIKEKRETATLKCYPIPRHDTVYWYQQGPGQDPQFLISFYEKMQSDKGSIPDRFSAQQFSDYHSELNMSSLELGDSALYFCASSLRASGPLHFGNGTRLTVT.

With regard to this clonotype: A read error is possible here, since a much larger clone lies one base away. This chain connects TRBV14 to TRBJ2-1; no clear D gene. This CDR3 contains 16 residues. V lost 0 bases and J lost 4, with 13 bases in between. CDR1 and CDR2 from the germline V gene are SGHDN and FVKESK. CDR3 loop: CASSQEGKELYNEQFF. The CDR3 bases are TGTGCCAGCAGCCAAGAGGGGAAGGAATTATACAATGAGCAGTTCTTC. The variable domain in full, completed from reference TRBV14 and TRBJ2-1, reads EAGVTQFPSHSVIEKGQTVTLRCDPISGHDNLYWYRRVMGKEIKFLLHFVKESKQDESGMPNNRFLAERTGGTYSTLKVQPAELEDSGVYFCASSQEGKELYNEQFFGPGTRLTVL.

With respect to this clonotype: A read error may explain this, as a much larger clone is one base away. The gene calls are TRBV20-1 and TRBJ2-5; either TRBD1 or TRBD2 may fit D (6 bases each). Germline CDR1 is DFQATT and CDR2 is SNEGSKA (reference sequence). The CDR3 runs 13 residues. The CDR3 DNA is TGCGGTGCTAGGGGGGTAGGGCGAGAGACCCAGTACTTC. This codes for CGARGVGRETQYF.

This clonotype was counted ten times or more. The rearrangement uses TRBV12-3 or TRBV12-4 and TRBJ2-1, with 7 bases lining up with TRBD2. With 3 bases clipped from V and 6 bases from J, the junction kept 8 bases outside the gene matches. CDR3 length: 15 amino acids. The CDR3 region has the DNA TGTGCCAGCAGTTTCCATCAGCGGGGAGTCAATGAGCAGTTCTTC. Translation gives CASSFHQRGVNEQFF.

The V gene is TRBV12-5, the J gene TRBJ2-5; no firm D call. The ends were cut back, 4 bases at V and 2 bases at J, with 11 bases in the middle. This CDR3 contains 14 residues. Germline CDR1 and CDR2: LGHNT and FRNRAP. The CDR3 loop reads CASGWTAVQETQYF. CDR3 sequence (DNA): TGTGCTAGTGGTTGGACGGCCGTACAAGAGACCCAGTACTTC.

This clonotype was detected ten times or more. This rearrangement joins TRBV6-6 to TRBJ2-6; D possibly corresponds to TRBD2 (7 bases). Germline CDR1 reads MNHNY; CDR2 reads SVGAGI (reference sequence). Trimming took 6 bases from V and 1 from J, leaving 19 bases between them. This CDR3 spans 18 amino acids. For the CDR3, the DNA is TGTGCCAGCAGCTTCCCTGTAGGGGGGGGATCTGGGGCCAACGTCCTGACTTTC. Protein: CASSFPVGGGSGANVLTF.

This clonotype was counted ten times or more. V gene TRBV27 combines with J gene TRBJ2-5; possible D gene TRBD1, 6 bases. Germline CDR1 and CDR2: MNHEY and SMNVEV (reference sequence). Deletions cut 6 bases from V and 7 bases from J, with 18 bases between. The CDR3 is 14 residues long. The CDR3 protein is CASSLGAGTRTQYF. CDR3 nucleotides: TGTGCCAGCAGCTTGGGGGCAGGGACAAGGACCCAGTACTTC.

The chain recombines TRBV12-3 or TRBV12-4 with TRBJ2-2, with D possibly being TRBD2 (7 bases). This CDR3 has 15 residues. The ends were cut back, 4 bases at V and 7 bases at J, with 16 bases in the middle. DNA for the CDR3: TGTGCCAGCAGTTCCACTGGGGGGGCGAACGGGGAGCTGTTTTTT. Translated, it gives CASSSTGGANGELFF.

In its sample, this clonotype was seen many times. This chain links TRBV7-2 with TRBJ2-1; TRBD2 matches at 15 bases. Looked up from germline, CDR1 is SGHTA and CDR2 is FQGNSA. The junction had 9 bases not matched to a gene; V was cut back by 6 bases and J by 0 bases. The CDR3 consists of 19 residues. CDR3 residues: CASRSRGLAGGSSYNEQFF. For the CDR3, the DNA is TGTGCCAGCAGATCCCGCGGACTAGCGGGGGGGAGCTCCTACAATGAGCAGTTCTTC. The full variable domain, in which reference TRBV7-2 and TRBJ2-1 provide the parts outside the CDR3, is GAGVSQSPSNKVTEKGKDVELRCDPISGHTALYWYRQSLGQGLEFLIYFQGNSAPDKSGLPSDRFSAERTGGSVSTLTIQRTQQEDSAVYLCASRSRGLAGGSSYNEQFFGPGTRLTVL.